The 14 T cell receptor beta chains below were found in one sample sequenced in a study of siplizumab effects on memory and regulatory T cells. Assay used: immunoSEQ multiplex PCR; TCRdb lists only in-frame clones, some missing. The data show 90,000 to 150,000 clones, just over 90% seen once. Sequences were obtained from non-Treg CD4+ T cells sorted from blood. The source of these receptors is a human donor in good health.

This rearrangement joins TRBV5-4 to TRBJ2-7; 7 nucleotides agree with TRBD2. CDR1 and CDR2 from the germline V gene are SGHNT and YYREEE (reference sequence). Trimming took 4 bases from V and 4 from J; bases not matched to a gene: 14. This CDR3 is built from 16 residues. Here the CDR3 reads CASSAPGASGRYEQYF. As DNA, the CDR3 is TGTGCCAGCAGCGCCCCTGGGGCTAGCGGACGGTACGAGCAGTACTTC. The full variable domain, its missing parts supplied by reference TRBV5-4 and TRBJ2-7, is ETGVTQSPTHLIKTRGQQVTLRCSSQSGHNTVSWYQQALGQGPQFIFQYYREEENGRGNFPPRFSGLQFPNYSSELNVNALELDDSALYLCASSAPGASGRYEQYFGPGTRLTVT.

V is TRBV6-6 and J is TRBJ2-5, with 8 bases fitting TRBD1. This CDR3 contains 12 residues. Germline assignment: CDR1 MNHNY and CDR2 SVGAGI (reference sequence). J was trimmed by 4 bases and V by 5 bases; bases with no gene match: 0. The CDR3 nucleotides read TGTGCCAGCAGTGACAGGGGAGAGACCCAGTACTTC. Translated: CASSDRGETQYF.

This clone has just one count. The chain links TRBV6-5 to TRBJ1-1; D gene ambiguous. The CDR3 is 12 residues long. Germline values: CDR1 MNHEY, CDR2 SVGAGI. V lost 3 bases and J 6 bases, leaving 8 bases between the germline ends. Here the CDR3 reads CASSYARSEAFF. CDR3 bases: TGTGCCAGCAGTTATGCCCGATCTGAAGCTTTCTTT.

The rearrangement uses TRBV7-2 and TRBJ2-1; 13 bases align to TRBD2. V lost 4 bases, J lost 8 bases, and 2 bases stayed unmatched. CDR3 size: 14 residues. Germline-derived CDR1 and CDR2 are SGHTA and FQGNSA. The CDR3 protein is CASSWTSGGYEQFF. CDR3 sequence (DNA): TGTGCCAGCAGCTGGACTAGCGGGGGCTATGAGCAGTTCTTC.

This chain connects TRBV6-5 to TRBJ2-5; TRBD1 or TRBD2 may be the D gene (5 bases each). Germline assignment: CDR1 MNHEY and CDR2 SVGAGI. Trimming stripped 5 bases from V and 8 bases from J, with 9 bases between. CDR3 length equals 11 residues. The CDR3 spells CASSGGPTQYF. DNA for the CDR3: TGTGCCAGCAGTGGGGGACCTACCCAGTACTTC.

The J gene is TRBJ1-2, the V gene TRBV19; 7 bases are shared with TRBD1. This CDR3 has 13 residues. CDR1 and CDR2 (germline): LNHDA, SQIVND (reference sequence). Germline trimming cut 7 bases from V and 4 bases from J; bases unmatched to any gene: 6. In DNA, the CDR3 is TGTGCCAGTACCCTACAGGGGTTCTATGGCTACACCTTC. Amino acid sequence: CASTLQGFYGYTF.

The chain carries TRBV11-2 and TRBJ1-6, with TRBD1 matching over 9 bases. The germline CDR1 and CDR2 sequences are SGHAT and FQNNGV. The CDR3 covers 14 residues. J lost 9 bases, V lost 3 bases, and 3 bases had no gene match. The CDR3, as DNA: TGTGCCAGCAGCTTGGGACAGGGTGGTTCACCCCTCCACTTT. Translating gives CASSLGQGGSPLHF.

Concerning this clone: Within the sample, other DNA sequences also encode this same CDR3. The V call is TRBV5-1, the J call TRBJ2-3; no clear D gene. V dropped 0 bases and J dropped 1 base, with 6 bases sitting between them. Germline CDR1 and CDR2: SGHRS and YFSETQ. The CDR3 has 14 amino acids. The CDR3: CASSLVAGTDTQYF. As DNA, the CDR3 is TGCGCCAGCAGCTTGGTGGCAGGCACAGATACGCAGTATTTT.

The chain carries TRBV7-2 and TRBJ2-1, with a weak D call TRBD1 (6 bases). Looked up from germline, CDR1 is SGHTA and CDR2 is FQGNSA. The CDR3 consists of 16 residues. V shed 2 bases and J shed 3 bases, with 14 bases lying between them. The CDR3 protein is CASSLQGPRLYNEQFF. The CDR3 DNA sequence: TGTGCCAGCAGCTTACAGGGGCCCCGACTCTACAATGAGCAGTTCTTC.

The rearrangement links TRBV6-5 to TRBJ1-2, with D uncertain. With 4 bases removed from V and 0 bases from J, the gap between germline ends came to 6 bases. The CDR3 is 13 residues long. CDR1 is MNHEY, CDR2 SVGAGI, per germline. DNA of the CDR3: TGTGCCAGCAGTTTACAGCCTAACTATGGCTACACCTTC. It translates to CASSLQPNYGYTF.

The chain combines TRBV19 with TRBJ2-7; the D call may be TRBD1 or TRBD2 (5 bases each). Germline assignment: CDR1 LNHDA and CDR2 SQIVND (reference sequence). Trimming left V 4 bases short and J 2 bases short, with 12 bases between. The CDR3 length is 14 residues. In nucleotides, the CDR3 is TGTGCCAGTAGTAAACGGGACGGGCCCTACGAGCAGTACTTC. Protein sequence: CASSKRDGPYEQYF.

The V call is TRBV6-5, the J call TRBJ2-1; no firm D call. V was trimmed by 6 bases and J by 2 bases, leaving 14 bases between them. CDR1 is MNHEY, CDR2 SVGAGI, per germline. This CDR3 contains 15 residues. The DNA of the CDR3 is TGTGCCAGCAGCCACTCAAGAGATGCCTACAATGAGCAGTTCTTC. Encoded protein: CASSHSRDAYNEQFF.

This chain uses TRBV7-2 with TRBJ1-3; D is perhaps TRBD1 (6 bases). Looked up from germline, CDR1 is SGHTA and CDR2 is FQGNSA. Trimming took 1 base from V and 4 from J, leaving 17 bases between them. The CDR3 sequence is 17 residues long. CDR3 sequence: CASSLDRARATGNTIYF. In nucleotides, the CDR3 is TGTGCCAGCAGCTTAGACAGGGCCAGGGCGACCGGAAACACCATATATTTT.

The chain recombines TRBV7-3 with TRBJ2-3; 10 nucleotides agree with TRBD2. The germline gives CDR1 SGHTA, CDR2 FQGTGA. Losses at the gene ends were 5 bases for V and 1 base for J; bases not matched to a gene: 6. This CDR3 is built from 16 residues. CDR3 nucleotide sequence: TGTGCCAGCAGCCTCAGCGGGGGGGCAGGCACAGATACGCAGTATTTT. The encoded protein is CASSLSGGAGTDTQYF. Drawing the rest from reference TRBV7-3 and TRBJ2-3, the complete variable domain is GAGVSQTPSNKVTEKGKYVELRCDPISGHTALYWYRQSLGQGPEFLIYFQGTGAADDSGLPNDRFFAVRPEGSVSTLKIQRTERGDSAVYLCASSLSGGAGTDTQYFGPGTRLTVL.